These 20 T cell receptor beta chains came from one sample sequenced in a study of PD-L1 blockade in urothelial cancer. Assay used: immunoSEQ multiplex PCR; TCRdb lists only in-frame clones, some missing. This table has approximately 91,000 clones, approximately 87% appearing once. Time point reported: peripheral blood 6 weeks after treatment start. Material: PBMCs, obtained around atezolizumab (anti-PD-L1) treatment. These receptors were taken from a man between 65 and 85 years old with urothelial cancer.

This chain uses TRBV7-2 with TRBJ2-2; 11 nucleotides align to TRBD2. J lost 5 bases, V lost 3 bases, and 11 bases had no gene match. This CDR3 region has 18 residues. Per germline, CDR1 SGHTA and CDR2 FQGNSA. The CDR3 DNA reads TGTGCCAGCAGCTTTAGACCTCCACTAGCGGGGGAAACCGGGGAGCTGTTTTTT. It is translated as CASSFRPPLAGETGELFF.

V gene TRBV5-5 combines with J gene TRBJ1-4; 8 positions agree with TRBD1. This CDR3 region has 15 residues. From germline, CDR1 is SGHKS and CDR2 YYEKEE (reference sequence). The J segment lost 7 bases and the V segment lost 4 bases, leaving 9 bases of the junction unmatched. DNA for the CDR3: TGTGCCAGCAGCCTACAGGGGGTTTCTGCTGAAAAACTGTTTTTT. It encodes CASSLQGVSAEKLFF.

The chain links TRBV11-3 to TRBJ2-3, with D possibly matching TRBD1 (5 bases). The V gene's germline CDR1 is SGHNT and CDR2 YENEEA. V dropped 1 base and J dropped 6 bases, with 17 bases sitting between them. The CDR3 runs to 16 residues. CDR3 DNA sequence: TGTGCCAGCAGCTTAGGTCCGACAGCGCTGACGGATACGCAGTATTTT. This sequence encodes CASSLGPTALTDTQYF. Complete variable domain (other parts from reference TRBV11-3 and TRBJ2-3): EAGVVQSPRYKIIEKKQPVAFWCNPISGHNTLYWYLQNLGQGPELLIRYENEEAVDDSQLPKDRFSAERLKGVDSTLKIQPAELGDSAVYLCASSLGPTALTDTQYFGPGTRLTVL.

The gene calls are TRBV19 and TRBJ1-4; unclear D gene. The CDR3 loop spans 14 amino acids. CDR1 is LNHDA, CDR2 SQIVND, per germline (reference sequence). Trimming removed 5 bases from V and 4 bases from J, with 11 bases in between. This chain's CDR3 is CASSPEGLNEKLFF. For the CDR3, the DNA is TGTGCCAGTAGTCCTGAGGGCCTTAATGAAAAACTGTTTTTT. Variable domain in full (rest from reference TRBV19 and TRBJ1-4): DGGITQSPKYLFRKEGQNVTLSCEQNLNHDAMYWYRQDPGQGLRLIYYSQIVNDFQKGDIAEGYSVSREKKESFPLTVTSAQKNPTAFYLCASSPEGLNEKLFFGSGTQLSVL.

The V and J genes are TRBV30 and TRBJ2-2; maybe TRBD1 (5 bases). Per germline, CDR1 GTSNPN and CDR2 SVGIG (reference sequence). There are 15 residues in the CDR3. V was cut by 4 bases and J by 0 bases, with 12 bases left in between. The CDR3 spells CAWKVRAPNTGELFF. CDR3 in DNA: TGTGCCTGGAAGGTCAGGGCTCCGAACACCGGGGAGCTGTTTTTT.

This chain joins TRBV7-2 and TRBJ1-2; D gene ambiguous. This CDR3 has 15 residues. The V gene lost 0 bases and the J gene lost 1 base, with 9 bases spanning the gap. The germline CDR1 and CDR2 sequences are SGHTA and FQGNSA. The chain's CDR3 is CASSLAAQNNYGYTF. Here the CDR3 DNA reads TGTGCCAGCAGCTTAGCCGCACAGAATAACTATGGCTACACCTTC.

The chain combines TRBV7-9 with TRBJ1-1; D is perhaps TRBD1 (6 bases). This CDR3 is 15 amino acids long. The V gene lost 5 bases and the J gene lost 5 bases, with 18 bases spanning the gap. Germline CDR1 and CDR2: SEHNR and FQNEAQ (reference sequence). CDR3 in DNA: TGTGCCAGCAGCCCTGAGGGGGAGATGAGAACTGAAGCTTTCTTT. This encodes CASSPEGEMRTEAFF.

This chain connects TRBV14 to TRBJ2-5; D possibly corresponds to TRBD2 (6 bases). Trimming cost V 1 base and J 4 bases, with 19 bases left between them. CDR1 and CDR2 from the germline V gene are SGHDN and FVKESK. The length of the CDR3 is 17 residues. CDR3: CASSQGSFAGGLETQYF. CDR3 nucleotides: TGTGCCAGCAGCCAAGGGTCGTTTGCAGGAGGGTTAGAGACCCAGTACTTC.

The CDR3 loop reads CAISVNRGSANYGYTF. In nucleotides, the CDR3 is TGTGCCATCAGTGTAAATAGGGGGTCGGCTAACTATGGCTACACCTTC. The chain links TRBV10-3 to TRBJ1-2, with D possibly being TRBD1 (6 bases). Germline loops: CDR1 ENHRY, CDR2 SYGVKD. CDR3 length: 16 amino acids. The germline V and J ends were trimmed by 4 bases and 0 bases, with 15 bases remaining between them.

The chain is built from TRBV5-4 and TRBJ2-5; D unclear. Per germline, CDR1 SGHNT and CDR2 YYREEE (reference sequence). V lost 0 bases and J lost 8, with 8 bases in between. The CDR3 loop spans 12 amino acids. The CDR3: CASSLDRFTQYF. As DNA, the CDR3 is TGTGCCAGCAGCTTGGATCGTTTTACCCAGTACTTC.

The sample holds one count of this clone. J is TRBJ1-5 and V is TRBV12-5; D unclear. The CDR3 is 13 amino acids. Trimming stripped 0 bases from V and 3 bases from J, with 3 bases between. The V gene's germline CDR1 is LGHNT and CDR2 FRNRAP. CDR3 region: CASGLVLNQPQHF. The CDR3 DNA follows: TGTGCTAGTGGTTTGGTACTCAATCAGCCCCAGCATTTT.

This chain links TRBV2 with TRBJ2-3; 8 bases fit TRBD2. Germline V gene data show CDR1 as SNHLY and CDR2 as FYNNEI. The CDR3 loop spans 16 amino acids. The trim removed 5 bases at V and 6 bases at J, leaving 13 bases unmatched. The CDR3 protein is CASSPGGGVGRDTQYF. In DNA form, the CDR3 reads TGTGCCAGCAGTCCCGGGGGGGGAGTGGGAAGGGATACGCAGTATTTT.

In its sample, this clone was seen once. This chain joins TRBV19 and TRBJ1-5; D gene uncertain. The CDR3 spans 14 residues. V dropped 2 bases and J dropped 4 bases, with 9 bases sitting between them. Germline V lookup: CDR1 LNHDA, CDR2 SQIVND (reference sequence). In DNA, the CDR3 is TGTGCCAGTAGTATAATGGTCACAAATCAGCCCCAGCATTTT. Encoded protein: CASSIMVTNQPQHF.

This sequence joins TRBV5-1 and TRBJ1-1; TRBD1 matches 7 bases. The J segment lost 4 bases and the V segment lost 0 bases, leaving 3 bases of the junction unmatched. CDR1 SGHRS and CDR2 YFSETQ come from the germline V gene. The CDR3 spans 14 residues. The CDR3: CASSLEGGGTEAFF. The CDR3, as DNA: TGCGCCAGCAGCTTGGAAGGGGGCGGCACTGAAGCTTTCTTT.

The chain's CDR3 is CASIQREGSYNEQFF. In nucleotides, the CDR3 is TGTGCCAGCATTCAACGGGAGGGCTCCTACAATGAGCAGTTCTTC. This sequence joins TRBV2 and TRBJ2-1, with 8 bases identical to TRBD2. V dropped 7 bases and J dropped 0; count of bases not matched to a gene: 5. Looked up from germline, CDR1 is SNHLY and CDR2 is FYNNEI. This CDR3 comprises 15 residues. Variable domain in full (rest from reference TRBV2 and TRBJ2-1): EPEVTQTPSHQVTQMGQEVILRCVPISNHLYFYWYRQILGQKVEFLVSFYNNEISEKSEIFDDQFSVERPDGSNFTLKIRSTKLEDSAMYFCASIQREGSYNEQFFGPGTRLTVL.

The chain joins TRBV5-5 to TRBJ2-5; 9 nucleotides match TRBD1. The junction had 5 bases not matched to a gene; V was cut back by 1 base and J by 4 bases. CDR1 SGHKS and CDR2 YYEKEE come from the germline V gene (reference sequence). The CDR3 has 15 amino acids. The CDR3 bases are TGTGCCAGCAGCTTGTTTACAGGGGGCGCAGAGACCCAGTACTTC. Residues: CASSLFTGGAETQYF.

The V and J genes are TRBV18 and TRBJ2-6, with D unclear. The CDR3 is made up of 18 amino acids. Trimming took off 6 bases at V and 4 bases at J, with 22 bases between the two ends. In germline, CDR1 is KGHSH, CDR2 LQKENI. DNA for the CDR3: TGTGCCAGCTCCTCGAGGTCCTTAACTACTTCCGGGGCCAACGTCCTGACTTTC. It is translated as CASSSRSLTTSGANVLTF.

The chain has TRBV18 and TRBJ1-1; 7 bases align to TRBD1. Trimming cost V 3 bases and J 1 base; bases outside gene matches: 8. The CDR3 sequence is 16 residues long. Germline V gene sequence: CDR1 KGHSH, CDR2 LQKENI. CDR3 loop: CASSPNRGAQNTEAFF. The CDR3 bases are TGTGCCAGCTCACCCAACAGGGGCGCTCAGAACACTGAAGCTTTCTTT.

V usage is TRBV7-2 and J usage is TRBJ2-5; the match to TRBD2 covers 8 bases. Germline CDR1 is SGHTA and CDR2 is FQGNSA. CDR3 length: 12 amino acids. Unmatched junction bases numbered 1, after V lost 5 bases and J lost 5 bases. CDR3 region: CASSRGGETQYF. CDR3 bases: TGTGCCAGCAGCCGGGGGGGGGAGACCCAGTACTTC.

The rearrangement joins TRBV4-3 to TRBJ2-3, with 11 bases fitting TRBD2. CDR3 length: 15 residues. The V segment lost 3 bases and the J segment 8 bases; nucleotides outside the gene matches: 7. From germline, CDR1 is LGHNA and CDR2 YSLEER. CDR3 nucleotide sequence: TGCGCCAGCAGCCAGGAGACTAGCGGGGCAGCTACGCAGTATTTT. Its translation: CASSQETSGAATQYF.